This T cell receptor beta chain was documented in a study of T cells expressing NK-cell markers (dated by TCRdb to about 2020). Notes on the research overall: Three sorted T-cell subsets (CD3+CD56+NKG2C+, CD3+CD56+NKG2C- and CD3+CD56-NKG2C+) from several donors had their TCR beta-chain repertoires profiled. The libraries were sequenced on Illumina HiSeq 2000/2500, MiSeq or NextSeq, producing 2 x 150 bp reads. Seven of the eight sequenced donors were HCMV-seropositive and one was HCMV-seronegative. Randomly selected healthy volunteers, three men and five women, were used as the eight sequenced donors.

A remark on this clonotype: This clone's antigen is unknown.

A commercial ELISA kit detecting HCMV-specific IgG in serum was used to determine HCMV serostatus. Ficoll density gradient centrifugation was used to isolate peripheral blood mononuclear cells from blood. The sequencing machine was an Illumina HiSeq 2000. TCR beta cDNA libraries were made by 5'RACE template switching that added a universal primer site and unique molecular identifiers. cDNA synthesis was primed from the TCR beta constant segment and was followed by two successive PCR amplification steps. The paper's data handling went like this. MIGEC was used to demultiplex reads and group the reads by UMI, and MiTCR was used to assemble and quantify clonotypes. Only TCR cDNA sequences supported by at least two reads were kept to exclude erroneous sequences. The tcR package was used for downstream repertoire analysis, and clonotypes were matched across fractions by CDR3 nucleotide sequence plus V segment. VDJmatch was used to annotate antigen specificity against VDJdb, with one amino acid substitution in CDR3 permitted. Reprocessed by TCRdb, the reads give a single entry per CDR3 protein sequence, without DNA. V and J calls and clone size were set by TCRdb, not the authors. The record for this sample contains over 250,000 distinct CDR3 sequences. The top ten hold around 4.3% of the sample.

CDR1 and CDR2 were assigned from the germline V gene as LGHNA and YNFKEQ. Spanning cysteine to phenylalanine, the CDR3 consists of 16 amino acids. The entry carries no DNA sequence. Summary of the overall study and its limitations: For roughly 6 donors, the dominant CD3+CD56+NKG2C+ clonotypes were among the top 10 CD8+ clonotypes and accounted for roughly 1.0-8% of CD8+ T cells. It remained unclear whether the expanded NKG2C-expressing T cell clones were specific for HCMV antigens. Those dominant clonotypes were again the most abundant among CD3+CD56-NKG2C+ cells in several donors, at about 28.3-60.1%.

Sequencing used blood T cells: a sorted CD56 or NKG2C T cell subset, CD4+ or CD8+ T cells, or bulk PBMC T cells (not recorded which). The clonotype comes from a woman aged 18 to 75 in good health. The V gene is TRBV4-2 and the J gene is TRBJ2-5. The CDR3 sequence is CASSQDLASYQETQYF.